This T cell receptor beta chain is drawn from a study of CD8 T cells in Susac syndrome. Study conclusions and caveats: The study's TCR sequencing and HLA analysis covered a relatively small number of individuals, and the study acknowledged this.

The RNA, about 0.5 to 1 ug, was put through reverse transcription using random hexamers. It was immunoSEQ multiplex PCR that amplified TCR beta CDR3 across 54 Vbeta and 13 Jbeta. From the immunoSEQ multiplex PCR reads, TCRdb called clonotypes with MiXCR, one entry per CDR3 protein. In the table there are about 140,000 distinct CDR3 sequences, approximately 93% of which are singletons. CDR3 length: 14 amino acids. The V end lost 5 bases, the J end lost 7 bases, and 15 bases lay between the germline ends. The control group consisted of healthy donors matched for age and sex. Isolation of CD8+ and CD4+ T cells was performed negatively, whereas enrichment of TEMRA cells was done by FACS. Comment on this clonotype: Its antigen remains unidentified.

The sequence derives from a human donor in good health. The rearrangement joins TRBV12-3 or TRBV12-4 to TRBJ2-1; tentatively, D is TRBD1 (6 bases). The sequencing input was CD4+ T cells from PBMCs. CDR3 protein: CASSRLGQRNEQFF. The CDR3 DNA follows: TGTGCCAGCAGTCGGCTGGGACAACGGAATGAGCAGTTCTTC.